This TCR beta chain comes out of a study of T cell responses to AZD1222 COVID-19 vaccine. Clones were read by immunoSEQ multiplex PCR, and TCRdb kept only the in-frame ones, dropping some. This table has 82,000 or so clones, more than 90% appearing once. This CDR3 is 12 amino acids long. V was shortened by 0 bases and J by 7 bases, with 7 bases between the two germline ends. Per the germline V gene, CDR1 is SGHAT and CDR2 is FQNNGV. The genes are TRBV11-2 and TRBJ2-7; D ambiguous. The TCR sequence derives from an adult in good health. The sample was peripheral blood, taken on day 0 of AZD1222 vaccination. CDR3 protein: CASSLDFWEQYF. CDR3 bases: TGTGCCAGCAGCTTAGATTTCTGGGAGCAGTACTTC.